The T cell receptor (beta chain) under discussion was sequenced for a study of T cells in Graves' hyperthyroidism and ophthalmopathy. Germline CDR1 is ENHRY and CDR2 is SYGVKD. The CDR3 is 14 amino acids. RNA transcripts were the template for amplifying TCR beta CDR3 regions. The HTBI primer set drove a first-round RT-PCR of the TCR CDR3. TCRdb reprocessed the multiplex PCR reads via MiXCR and lists one record per CDR3 protein. The sample shows 700,000 to 950,000 distinct CDR3 sequences, under 45% of them seen only once. Comments on this clonotype: This could be a read error, since a much larger clone is one nucleotide away.

The sequenced sample consisted of blood. The chain is built from TRBV10-3 and TRBJ2-2; TRBD1 is a possible D gene (6 bases). This clonotype originated in a middle-aged woman with Graves' hyperthyroidism. Here the CDR3 reads CAIPSGENTGELCF. DNA for the CDR3: TGTGCCATCCCTTCAGGGGAAAACACCGGGGAGCTGTGTTTT.